Listed below are T cell receptor beta chains from one sample, sequenced in a study of preoperative IRX-2 immunotherapy in early breast cancer. Produced via immunoSEQ multiplex PCR; TCRdb's table is partial and in-frame only. The table records roughly 42,000 clones, about 72% of them present only once. Sequencing used tumor tissue, obtained after IRX-2 immunotherapy. The origin of the receptors is a human donor with breast cancer. Both conserved end residues are part of each CDR3. Fields, in order: J gene, D gene, clone size, V gene, CDR3 DNA, CDR3 protein. A D gene is named only where the DNA matches it firmly. Clone size is shown for a subset of rows, as once, few, many or a class of expanded clone.

>TRBJ2-2|TRBD2|-|TRBV12-5
TGTGCCAGCCGTAGCGGGAGTGGGGACACCGGGGAGCTGTTTTTT
CASRSGSGDTGELFF
>TRBJ1-5|-|-|TRBV19
TGTGCCAGTCAAAGACAGGCAGGAGGCAATCAGCCCCAGCATTTT
CASQRQAGGNQPQHF
>TRBJ2-3|TRBD1|-|TRBV7-6
TGTGCCAGCAGCGGGGGACAGGGCGGCACCACAGATACGCAGTATTTT
CASSGGQGGTTDTQYF
>TRBJ2-7|-|-|TRBV5-1
TGCGCCAGCAGCCCCGACCGGACTACCGTTAAACCCTACGAGCAGTACTTC
CASSPDRTTVKPYEQYF
>TRBJ1-1|-|medium-sized|TRBV11-3
TGTGCCAGCAGCTCACGAGGGGGGCCGAACACTGAAGCTTTCTTT
CASSSRGGPNTEAFF
>TRBJ1-1|-|-|TRBV6-8
TGTGCCATCAGTGGCGGAGGGCTGGTCGTCGGTGAAGCTTTCTTT
CAISGGGLVVGEAFF
>TRBJ1-2|TRBD1|-|TRBV6-7
TGTGCCAGCAGTGAATGGGGGGGACAGCTATTATGGGGCTACACCTTC
CASSEWGGQLLWGYTF
>TRBJ2-5|-|-|TRBV5-1
TGCGCCAGCAGCTTGAGGTACAGCCCCCAAGAGACCCAGTACTTC
CASSLRYSPQETQYF
>TRBJ2-3|-|-|TRBV5-1
TGCGCCAGCAGCTTGGGGGGCGGAACCGATACGCAGTATTTT
CASSLGGGTDTQYF
>TRBJ2-7|TRBD2|-|TRBV28
TGTGCCAGCAGAATCAAACCGGGACTAGCTCGCGAGCAGTACTTC
CASRIKPGLAREQYF
>TRBJ2-7|TRBD1|-|TRBV29-1
TGCAGCGCCCACCAACAGGGGTCCGAGCAGTACTTC
CSAHQQGSEQYF
>TRBJ2-2|-|-|TRBV18
TGTGCCAGCTCACCACCGAAGGGAACCGGGGAGCTGTTTTTT
CASSPPKGTGELFF
>TRBJ1-5|TRBD1|-|TRBV19
TGTGCCAGTAGTATGACAGGGGCTCAGCCCCAGCATTTT
CASSMTGAQPQHF
>TRBJ2-1|-|-|TRBV18
TGTGCCAGCTCACCGTTAGGGAATGAGCAGTTCTTC
CASSPLGNEQFF
>TRBJ1-1|TRBD1|-|TRBV6-8
TGTGCCAGCAGTGCCTACCCGGGACAGGGTTTCACTGAAGCTTTCTTT
CASSAYPGQGFTEAFF
>TRBJ1-5|-|-|TRBV6-8
TGTGCCACCCAGAAAGATTTCCCCAATCAGCCCCAGCATTTT
CATQKDFPNQPQHF
>TRBJ2-3|-|-|TRBV19
TGTGCCAGTAGTATTATGGGGGCTGTCACAGATACGCAGTATTTT
CASSIMGAVTDTQYF
>TRBJ2-2|TRBD2|few|TRBV19
TGTGCCAGTAGTAAGGGCGGGAGACATGGCGGGGAGCTGTTTTTT
CASSKGGRHGGELFF
>TRBJ1-6|-|-|TRBV15
TGTGCCACCACCCCCAGGTTGGGGTTAGATTCACCCCTCCACTTT
CATTPRLGLDSPLHF
>TRBJ2-3|TRBD1|-|TRBV7-1
TGTGCCAACAGCTTAGGCACGGGACAGGGATCCACAGATACGCAGTATTTT
CANSLGTGQGSTDTQYF
>TRBJ1-5|-|-|TRBV19
TGTGCCAGTAGTATGCGGGGAGGTAGCAATCAGCCCCAGCATTTT
CASSMRGGSNQPQHF
>TRBJ2-7|-|once|TRBV28
TGTGCCAGCAGCCCCTACGGTCGAAGCTCCTACGAGCAGTACTTC
CASSPYGRSSYEQYF
>TRBJ2-1|-|few|TRBV11-3
TGTGCCAGCAACTCAAGAAGGGGGGCAATTTTCAATGAGCAGTTCTTC
CASNSRRGAIFNEQFF
>TRBJ1-4|TRBD1|-|TRBV6-8
TGTGCCAGCAGTTACCTGGACAGGGCGAATGAAAAACTGTTTTTT
CASSYLDRANEKLFF
>TRBJ2-1|TRBD2|few|TRBV14
TGTGCCAGCAGCCAGCAGCTTTTAGCGGGAGCACATGAGCAGTTCTTC
CASSQQLLAGAHEQFF
>TRBJ2-7|-|-|TRBV11-3
TGTGCCAGCAGCTTATCGGAATCAAGGGTAGGGGGACTGACTGAATACGAGCAGTACTTC
CASSLSESRVGGLTEYEQYF
>TRBJ2-2|-|-|TRBV19
TGTGCCAGTAGTATGAAGGGGGGCGGGAACACCGGGGAGCTGTTTTTT
CASSMKGGGNTGELFF
>TRBJ2-4|-|-|TRBV5-1
TGCGCCAGCAGCAGCGGAGGGGGTGTTGACATTCAGTACTTC
CASSSGGGVDIQYF
>TRBJ2-2|-|-|TRBV6-8
TGTGCCAGCACCCTACTAGTTCCCGGGGAGCTGTTTTTT
CASTLLVPGELFF
>TRBJ1-4|-|-|TRBV6-8
TGTGCCAGCAGTAAGGGGGACACTAATGAAAAACTGTTTTTT
CASSKGDTNEKLFF
>TRBJ2-7|TRBD1|few|TRBV5-1
TGCGCCAGCAGCTTGGGGGGACAGGACCTCTACGAGCAGTACTTC
CASSLGGQDLYEQYF
>TRBJ1-5|-|medium-sized|TRBV7-1
TGTGCCAGCACCCGTGGGGGGCTGAGCAATCAGCCCCAGCATTTT
CASTRGGLSNQPQHF
>TRBJ2-7|-|-|TRBV19
TGTGCCGCAAATCACCTTGGCGGGGGCCCTGAGGTTGGTCGTCGGGAGCAGTACTTC
CAANHLGGGPEVGRREQYF
>TRBJ2-3|-|-|TRBV19
TGTGCCAGTAGTATGTTAGGCGATACGCAGTATTTT
CASSMLGDTQYF
>TRBJ2-7|TRBD2|once|TRBV9
TGTGCCAGCAGTGAGACTAGCGGGGGGCCTACTGGTGAGCAGTACTTC
CASSETSGGPTGEQYF
>TRBJ1-4|-|few|TRBV11-3
TGTGCCAGCAGCCAGAGATCAACTAATGAAAAACTGTTTTTT
CASSQRSTNEKLFF
>TRBJ1-5|TRBD1|-|TRBV6-8
TGTGCCAGCAGCGCGGCGGGACAGGGTAGCAATCAGCCCCAGCATTTT
CASSAAGQGSNQPQHF
>TRBJ2-3|TRBD2|-|TRBV11-3
TGTGCCAGCAGCATGACTAGCGGAATGAGGGGCACAGATACGCAGTATTTT
CASSMTSGMRGTDTQYF
>TRBJ1-1|-|-|TRBV9
TGTGCCAGCAGGAACGCGGGGTTGAACACTGAAGCTTTCTTT
CASRNAGLNTEAFF